These 14 T cell receptor beta chains originate from one sample sequenced in a study of blood T cell repertoires in COVID-19. Profiled with immunoSEQ multiplex PCR; TCRdb holds only in-frame clones, not every one. The sample lists 35,000 to 50,000 clones; 75% to 90% were seen once. Sequencing was carried out using peripheral blood. Receptors were obtained from a man aged 60 to 69 with acute or convalescent COVID-19.

J is TRBJ2-4 and V is TRBV18, with D possibly matching TRBD2 (6 bases). With 3 bases removed from V and 0 bases from J, the gap between germline ends came to 12 bases. CDR1 is KGHSH and CDR2 is LQKENI in the germline V gene. The CDR3 runs 16 residues. The CDR3, as DNA: TGTGCCAGCTCACCTACGGAGGGGCTAGCCAAAAACATTCAGTACTTC. Translated: CASSPTEGLAKNIQYF.

This clone was observed a few times. The DNA for the CDR3 is TGCGCCAGCAGCTTCGCCGGTCCCACCGAGCAGTACTTC. Translation gives CASSFAGPTEQYF. The gene calls are TRBV5-1 and TRBJ2-7; D unclear. V dropped 2 bases and J dropped 6 bases, with 12 bases sitting between them. There are 13 residues in the CDR3. The germline V gene has CDR1 SGHRS and CDR2 YFSETQ.

This sequence joins TRBV9 and TRBJ1-4, with D unclear. Germline loops: CDR1 SGDLS, CDR2 YYNGEE. V dropped 4 bases and J dropped 7 bases, with 29 bases sitting between them. The CDR3 has 19 amino acids. The CDR3 region has the DNA TGTGCCAGCAGCCCAGACCCTCCTGGGTTTGCCTTCTCGGGTGAAAAACTGTTTTTT. Translation: CASSPDPPGFAFSGEKLFF.

The chain joins TRBV19 to TRBJ1-5, with D hard to call. Trimming took off 5 bases at V and 3 bases at J, with 8 bases between the two ends. Germline-derived CDR1 and CDR2 are LNHDA and SQIVND (reference sequence). The CDR3 spans 13 residues. The CDR3 sequence is CASSPRYNQPQHF. The CDR3, as DNA: TGTGCCAGTAGTCCGCGCTACAATCAGCCCCAGCATTTT.

The chain employs TRBV7-2 and TRBJ2-3; TRBD2 aligns across 10 bases. This CDR3 has 16 residues. The V gene's germline CDR1 is SGHTA and CDR2 FQGNSA. After removal of 5 bases from V and 4 bases from J, the junction contained 9 bases not matched to a gene. The CDR3 sequence: CASSTRSGGSPDTQYF. DNA for the CDR3: TGTGCCAGCAGCACCCGTAGCGGGGGGTCTCCAGATACGCAGTATTTT.

This clone was detected once. This rearrangement joins TRBV18 to TRBJ1-4, with unresolved D. Germline lookup yields CDR1 KGHSH and CDR2 LQKENI. V was shortened by 3 bases and J by 1 base, with 15 bases between the two germline ends. The CDR3 runs to 17 residues. The CDR3 DNA follows: TGTGCCAGCTCACCGTTTTCTAGCAGAATAACTAATGAAAAACTGTTTTTT. Translation gives CASSPFSSRITNEKLFF.

The V gene is TRBV10-3, the J gene TRBJ1-1; D may be TRBD1 (6 bases). The CDR3 extends over 14 amino acids. Trimming left V 4 bases short and J 6 bases short, with 15 bases between. In germline, CDR1 is ENHRY, CDR2 SYGVKD. CDR3 loop: CAISGKQGFPEAFF. For the CDR3, the DNA is TGTGCCATCAGTGGCAAACAGGGTTTCCCTGAAGCTTTCTTT.

The V call is TRBV28, the J call TRBJ1-1; possibly TRBD1 for D (5 bases). This CDR3 has 11 amino acids. Germline loops: CDR1 MDHEN, CDR2 SYDVKM. Trimming removed 7 bases at V and 5 bases at J, with 8 bases between. For the CDR3, the DNA is TGTGCCAGCACTAGACAGACTGAAGCTTTCTTT. It specifies CASTRQTEAFF. The full variable domain, with the rest looked up from reference TRBV28 and TRBJ1-1, is DVKVTQSSRYLVKRTGEKVFLECVQDMDHENMFWYRQDPGLGLRLIYFSYDVKMKEKGDIPEGYSVSREKKERFSLILESASTNQTSMYLCASTRQTEAFFGQGTRLTVV.

V is TRBV5-1 and J is TRBJ2-7; TRBD2 matches 7 bases. The trim removed 2 bases at V and 2 bases at J, leaving 7 bases unmatched. The CDR3 totals 15 residues. Germline assignment: CDR1 SGHRS and CDR2 YFSETQ. The CDR3 reads CASSFLGSGTYEQYF. CDR3 DNA sequence: TGCGCCAGCAGCTTCCTTGGGAGCGGGACCTACGAGCAGTACTTC.

V is TRBV9 and J is TRBJ1-1; the D gene is possibly TRBD1 (6 bases). Germline CDR1 SGDLS, CDR2 YYNGEE. This CDR3 has 13 amino acids. Trimming left V 4 bases short and J 3 bases short, with 10 bases between. The CDR3 DNA reads TGTGCCAGCAGCTCACAGGGTTACACTGAAGCTTTCTTT. This gives the protein CASSSQGYTEAFF.

This sequence joins TRBV18 and TRBJ2-7, with D unresolved. Germline values: CDR1 KGHSH, CDR2 LQKENI. The CDR3 covers 12 residues. Trimming took 6 bases from V and 4 from J, leaving 10 bases between them. CDR3 region: CASSPNGYEQYF. CDR3 bases: TGTGCCAGCTCCCCCAACGGTTACGAGCAGTACTTC.

The chain combines TRBV5-1 with TRBJ2-3, with 8 bases fitting TRBD2. Trimming at V came to 4 bases and at J to 1 base, leaving 11 bases not matched to a gene. The CDR3 consists of 17 residues. The germline V gene has CDR1 SGHRS and CDR2 YFSETQ. The CDR3 region is CASSPPGGRPGTDTQYF. CDR3 sequence (DNA): TGCGCCAGCAGCCCCCCGGGGGGGCGCCCTGGCACAGATACGCAGTATTTT. The full variable domain, completed using reference TRBV5-1 and TRBJ2-3, is KAGVTQTPRYLIKTRGQQVTLSCSPISGHRSVSWYQQTPGQGLQFLFEYFSETQRNKGNFPGRFSGRQFSNSRSEMNVSTLELGDSALYLCASSPPGGRPGTDTQYFGPGTRLTVL.

The sample holds one count of this clone. The V and J genes are TRBV4-1 and TRBJ2-2; perhaps TRBD2 as D (6 bases). The CDR3 contains 15 residues. Germline lookup yields CDR1 MGHRA and CDR2 YSYEKL. The V gene lost 4 bases and the J gene lost 4 bases, with 13 bases spanning the gap. DNA for the CDR3: TGCGCCAGCAGCCTATGGGTGGGGGGCACCGGGGAGCTGTTTTTT. Its translation is CASSLWVGGTGELFF.

J is TRBJ1-5 and V is TRBV25-1; TRBD1 matches at 8 bases. With 3 bases clipped from V and 11 bases from J, the junction kept 15 bases outside the gene matches. The V gene's germline CDR1 is MGHDK and CDR2 SYGVNS. The CDR3 runs to 16 residues. This chain's CDR3 is CASSDGTGRGQGAQHF. The DNA of the CDR3 is TGTGCCAGCAGTGATGGGACAGGTAGGGGCCAGGGGGCCCAGCATTTT.